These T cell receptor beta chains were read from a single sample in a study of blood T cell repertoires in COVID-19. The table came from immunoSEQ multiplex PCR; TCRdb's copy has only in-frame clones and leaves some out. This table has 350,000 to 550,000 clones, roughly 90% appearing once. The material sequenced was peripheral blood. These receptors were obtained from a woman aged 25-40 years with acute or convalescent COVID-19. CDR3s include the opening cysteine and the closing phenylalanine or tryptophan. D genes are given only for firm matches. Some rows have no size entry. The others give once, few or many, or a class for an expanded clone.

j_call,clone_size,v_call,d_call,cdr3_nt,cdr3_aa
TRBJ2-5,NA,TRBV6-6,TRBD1,TGTGCCACCGCGGCGTTAGGGGGCGAAGAGACCCAGTACTTC,CATAALGGEETQYF
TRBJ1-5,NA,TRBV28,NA,TGTGCCATACAGGGCGAATTAAATAGCAATCAGCCCCAGCATTTT,CAIQGELNSNQPQHF
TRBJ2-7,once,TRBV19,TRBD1,TGTGCCAGTAGTACGACAGGGTCCTCCTACGAGCAGTACTTC,CASSTTGSSYEQYF
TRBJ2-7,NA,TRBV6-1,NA,TGTGCCAGCAGTGATTTGAGTTCCGAGCAGTACTTC,CASSDLSSEQYF
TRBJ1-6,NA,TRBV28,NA,TGTGCCAGCAGACCACAGGGTGGTAATTCACCCCTCCACTTT,CASRPQGGNSPLHF
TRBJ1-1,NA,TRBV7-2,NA,TGTGCCAGCAGCAAAGGACAGAGGGCTTTCTTT,CASSKGQRAFF
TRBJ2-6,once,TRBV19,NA,TGTGCCAGTAGTCAGGGCTCTGGGGCCAACGTCCTGACTTTC,CASSQGSGANVLTF
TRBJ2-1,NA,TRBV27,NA,TGTGCCAGCAGAATACAGGTTTCCTACAATGAGCAGTTCTTC,CASRIQVSYNEQFF
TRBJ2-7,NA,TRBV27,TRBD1,TGTGCCAGCAGCCCCCGTTTGATAGGGACAGGGAAATACGAGCAGTACTTC,CASSPRLIGTGKYEQYF
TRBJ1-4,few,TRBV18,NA,TGTGCCAGCTCACCACGGACAGCAACTAATGAAAAACTGTTTTTT,CASSPRTATNEKLFF
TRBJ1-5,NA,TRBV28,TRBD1,TGTGCCAGCAGTCCGTCGAGGGGGCTTAGCAGTCAGCCCCAGCATTTT,CASSPSRGLSSQPQHF
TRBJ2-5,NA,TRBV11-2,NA,TGTGCCAGCAGCTTCGACAGGCTTGATAAGACCCAGTACTTC,CASSFDRLDKTQYF
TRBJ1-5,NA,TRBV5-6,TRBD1,TGTGCCAGCAGCTCCTCTACCCGACAGGGGAGACGAGGTCAGCCCCAGCATTTT,CASSSSTRQGRRGQPQHF
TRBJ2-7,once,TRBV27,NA,TGTGCCAGCAGTTTCAACAGAGTATCTCACGAGCAGTACTTC,CASSFNRVSHEQYF
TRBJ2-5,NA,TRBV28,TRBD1,TGTGCCAGCAGTCCAGACAGGGTCAATTCGTTTAAGACCCAGTACTTC,CASSPDRVNSFKTQYF
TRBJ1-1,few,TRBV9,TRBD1,TGTGCCAGCAGCGTATGGGACAGCACTGAAGCTTTCTTT,CASSVWDSTEAFF
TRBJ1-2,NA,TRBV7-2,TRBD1,TGTGCCAGCAGCTTAGGGGGACAGAAATATGGCTACACCTTC,CASSLGGQKYGYTF
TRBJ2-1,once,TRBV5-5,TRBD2,TGTGCTACCCAGCGGGGCGGGGGGACGAACAATGAGCAGTTCTTC,CATQRGGGTNNEQFF
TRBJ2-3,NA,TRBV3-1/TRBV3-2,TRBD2,TGTGCCAGCAGCCCCCCGGGGGCGGGGGGGCGGTATACGCAGTATTTT,CASSPPGAGGRYTQYF
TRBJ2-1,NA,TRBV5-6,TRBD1,TGTGCCAGCAGTGTAGGCAGGGGGAATGAGCAGTTCTTC,CASSVGRGNEQFF
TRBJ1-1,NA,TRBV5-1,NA,TGCGCCAGCAGCTTGGTAGTGAACACTGAAGCTTTCTTT,CASSLVVNTEAFF